This TCR beta chain was obtained from a study of identical twins. CDR1 LGHNA and CDR2 YSLEER come from the germline V gene. CDR3 size: 14 residues. Trimming cost V 4 bases and J 2 bases, with 11 bases left between them. TCRdb used MiXCR to reprocess the 5' RACE reads, holding one entry per CDR3 protein. The sample lists approximately 190,000 distinct CDR3 sequences; about 15% were seen once. The sample was also linked to a second study, of T cells expressing NK-cell markers.

The chain uses TRBV4-3 and TRBJ2-5; D unresolved. The sequence came from a woman aged 18-30 years in good health. Specimen: CD8+ T cells sorted from blood. This CDR3 is CASSLGKGQETQYF. In DNA, the CDR3 is TGCGCCAGCAGCCTGGGGAAGGGACAAGAGACCCAGTACTTC.